A selection of T cell receptor beta chains follows, all from one sample in a study of graft-versus-host responses after intestinal transplantation. What these receptors recognize is not known. Sequenced by immunoSEQ multiplex PCR; TCRdb stores in-frame clones only, minus some. The table shows about 120,000 clones, with around 93% occurring only once. The sequenced sample was unstimulated CD4+ T cells sorted from spleen or lymph node cells, obtained before intestinal transplant. The origin of the receptors is a human donor who received an intestinal transplant. CDR3s include the opening cysteine and the closing phenylalanine or tryptophan. A D gene is named only where the DNA matches it firmly. Only part of the rows carry a size: once, few, many, or a class if the clone is expanded.

abundance: -; j_gene: TRBJ2-7; d_gene: TRBD2; v_gene: TRBV6-5; CDR3aa: CASSYAAGGKYEQYF; CDR3nt: TGTGCCAGCAGTTACGCAGCGGGAGGGAAATACGAGCAGTACTTC
abundance: -; j_gene: TRBJ2-2; d_gene: -; v_gene: TRBV5-1; CDR3aa: CASSLVTVRELFF; CDR3nt: TGCGCCAGCAGCTTGGTGACAGTCCGGGAGCTGTTTTTT
abundance: -; j_gene: TRBJ1-3; d_gene: -; v_gene: TRBV18; CDR3aa: CASSLLTASGNTIYF; CDR3nt: TGTGCCAGCTCACTCTTGACGGCCTCTGGAAACACCATATATTTT
abundance: -; j_gene: TRBJ1-1; d_gene: -; v_gene: TRBV28; CDR3aa: CASSYTQQIPLF; CDR3nt: TGTGCCAGCAGTTACACCCAACAGATCCCCCTTTTT
abundance: -; j_gene: TRBJ2-7; d_gene: TRBD1; v_gene: TRBV7-4; CDR3aa: CASSSSGTGSYEQYF; CDR3nt: TGTGCCAGCAGCTCATCCGGGACAGGTTCCTACGAGCAGTACTTC
abundance: -; j_gene: TRBJ1-2; d_gene: -; v_gene: TRBV11-2; CDR3aa: CASSYGIGYTF; CDR3nt: TGTGCCAGCAGCTATGGGATCGGCTACACCTTC
abundance: -; j_gene: TRBJ2-3; d_gene: -; v_gene: TRBV7-9; CDR3aa: CASSLGEIVTDTQYF; CDR3nt: TGTGCCAGCAGCTTGGGGGAGATTGTGACAGATACGCAGTATTTT
abundance: -; j_gene: TRBJ2-7; d_gene: -; v_gene: TRBV4-2; CDR3aa: CASSQGLAQAYEQYF; CDR3nt: TGTGCCAGCAGCCAAGGGCTAGCTCAGGCCTACGAGCAGTACTTC
abundance: once; j_gene: TRBJ2-1; d_gene: TRBD1; v_gene: TRBV6-1; CDR3aa: CASSGGGTGGGEQFF; CDR3nt: TGTGCCAGCAGTGGGGGAGGTACAGGGGGTGGCGAGCAGTTCTTC
abundance: -; j_gene: TRBJ1-2; d_gene: -; v_gene: TRBV5-6; CDR3aa: CASRQKSAGVYGYTF; CDR3nt: TGTGCCAGCAGACAGAAATCCGCAGGAGTCTATGGCTACACCTTC
abundance: -; j_gene: TRBJ1-2; d_gene: TRBD1; v_gene: TRBV29-1; CDR3aa: CSDYRGVGGYTF; CDR3nt: TGCAGCGATTACAGGGGAGTAGGGGGCTACACCTTC
abundance: -; j_gene: TRBJ1-1; d_gene: -; v_gene: TRBV28; CDR3aa: CASSPNGGTEAFF; CDR3nt: TGTGCCAGCAGTCCCAATGGGGGCACTGAAGCTTTCTTT
abundance: few; j_gene: TRBJ2-2; d_gene: -; v_gene: TRBV6-5; CDR3aa: CASTGNTGELFF; CDR3nt: TGTGCCAGCACCGGGAACACCGGGGAGCTGTTTTTT
abundance: -; j_gene: TRBJ2-7; d_gene: -; v_gene: TRBV10-3; CDR3aa: CAIRTAYEQYF; CDR3nt: TGTGCCATCAGGACAGCCTACGAGCAGTACTTC
abundance: -; j_gene: TRBJ2-5; d_gene: -; v_gene: TRBV29-1; CDR3aa: CSVGRIAVPETQYF; CDR3nt: TGCAGCGTTGGGAGGATAGCGGTTCCGGAGACCCAGTACTTC
abundance: -; j_gene: TRBJ2-2; d_gene: -; v_gene: TRBV29-1; CDR3aa: CSAQEVVGAGELFF; CDR3nt: TGCAGCGCCCAAGAAGTGGTGGGGGCCGGGGAGCTGTTTTTT
abundance: -; j_gene: TRBJ2-1; d_gene: -; v_gene: TRBV7-9; CDR3aa: CASSRGEWVNEQFF; CDR3nt: TGTGCCAGCTCCCGAGGGGAGTGGGTCAATGAGCAGTTCTTC
abundance: -; j_gene: TRBJ2-7; d_gene: -; v_gene: TRBV28; CDR3aa: CASSIRDTFNYEQYF; CDR3nt: TGTGCCAGCAGCATCCGGGACACCTTCAACTACGAGCAGTACTTC
abundance: -; j_gene: TRBJ1-5; d_gene: -; v_gene: TRBV7-6; CDR3aa: CASSLGFGGNRNQPQHF; CDR3nt: TGTGCCAGCAGCTTAGGGTTTGGGGGGAACCGCAATCAGCCCCAGCATTTT
abundance: -; j_gene: TRBJ2-7; d_gene: TRBD2; v_gene: TRBV6-5; CDR3aa: CASSRGAGGTYEQYF; CDR3nt: TGTGCCAGCAGCAGGGGTGCGGGAGGCACCTACGAGCAGTACTTC
abundance: -; j_gene: TRBJ1-1; d_gene: TRBD1; v_gene: TRBV23-1; CDR3aa: CASRGTGPNTEAFF; CDR3nt: TGCGCCAGCAGGGGGACAGGGCCGAACACTGAAGCTTTCTTT
abundance: few; j_gene: TRBJ2-1; d_gene: -; v_gene: TRBV6-1; CDR3aa: CASSERRSYNEQFF; CDR3nt: TGTGCCAGCAGTGAACGCCGCTCCTACAATGAGCAGTTCTTC
abundance: -; j_gene: TRBJ1-2; d_gene: -; v_gene: TRBV6-5; CDR3aa: CASSESGVYGYTF; CDR3nt: TGTGCCAGCAGTGAGTCTGGGGTCTATGGCTACACCTTC
abundance: -; j_gene: TRBJ2-1; d_gene: TRBD2; v_gene: TRBV5-4; CDR3aa: CASRRTAGDSYNEQFF; CDR3nt: TGTGCCAGCAGGAGAACAGCGGGAGACTCCTACAATGAGCAGTTCTTC
abundance: -; j_gene: TRBJ1-2; d_gene: -; v_gene: TRBV6-1; CDR3aa: CASREARGSYGYTF; CDR3nt: TGTGCCAGCAGGGAGGCAAGGGGGTCCTATGGCTACACCTTC
abundance: once; j_gene: TRBJ2-7; d_gene: -; v_gene: TRBV5-6; CDR3aa: CASSRRGVYEQYF; CDR3nt: TGTGCCAGCAGCCGGAGGGGGGTCTACGAGCAGTACTTC
abundance: -; j_gene: TRBJ1-4; d_gene: -; v_gene: TRBV6-1; CDR3aa: CASSEAATNEKLFF; CDR3nt: TGTGCCAGCAGTGAGGCAGCAACTAATGAAAAACTGTTTTTT
abundance: -; j_gene: TRBJ2-7; d_gene: -; v_gene: TRBV30; CDR3aa: CAVLTQGAQYEQYF; CDR3nt: TGTGCCGTACTAACGCAGGGAGCTCAATACGAGCAGTACTTC
abundance: -; j_gene: TRBJ1-5; d_gene: -; v_gene: TRBV6-1; CDR3aa: CASSEGGSHNQPQHF; CDR3nt: TGTGCCAGCAGTGAAGGGGGTTCCCACAATCAGCCCCAGCATTTT
abundance: few; j_gene: TRBJ2-7; d_gene: -; v_gene: TRBV6-6; CDR3aa: CASRDLRGLGYEQYF; CDR3nt: TGTGCCAGCAGGGACCTCCGCGGCCTGGGATACGAGCAGTACTTC
abundance: -; j_gene: TRBJ2-3; d_gene: TRBD2; v_gene: TRBV2; CDR3aa: CASGRIAGGKRTDTQYF; CDR3nt: TGTGCCAGCGGTCGAATAGCGGGAGGAAAAAGGACAGATACGCAGTATTTT
abundance: once; j_gene: TRBJ2-1; d_gene: -; v_gene: TRBV25-1; CDR3aa: CASSVSGRNNEQFF; CDR3nt: TGTGCCAGCAGTGTATCGGGGAGAAACAATGAGCAGTTCTTC
abundance: -; j_gene: TRBJ2-7; d_gene: TRBD2; v_gene: TRBV7-2; CDR3aa: CASNLAGGRSEQYF; CDR3nt: TGTGCCAGCAACCTAGCGGGAGGGCGATCCGAGCAGTACTTC
abundance: -; j_gene: TRBJ2-5; d_gene: -; v_gene: TRBV7-3; CDR3aa: CASSPDGRQETQYF; CDR3nt: TGTGCCAGCAGCCCGGACGGAAGACAAGAGACCCAGTACTTC